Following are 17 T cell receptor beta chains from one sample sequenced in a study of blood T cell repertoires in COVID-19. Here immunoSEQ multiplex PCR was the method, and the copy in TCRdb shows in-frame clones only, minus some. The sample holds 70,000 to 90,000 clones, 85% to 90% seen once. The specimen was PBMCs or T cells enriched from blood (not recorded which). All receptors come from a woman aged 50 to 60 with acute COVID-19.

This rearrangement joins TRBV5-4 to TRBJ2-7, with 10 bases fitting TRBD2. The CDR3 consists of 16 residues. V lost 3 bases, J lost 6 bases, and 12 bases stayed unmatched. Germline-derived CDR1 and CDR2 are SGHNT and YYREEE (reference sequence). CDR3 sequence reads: CASSSPSGTSVREQYF. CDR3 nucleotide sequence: TGTGCCAGCAGCTCACCCTCCGGGACTAGCGTTCGCGAGCAGTACTTC. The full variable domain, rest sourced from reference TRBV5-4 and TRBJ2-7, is ETGVTQSPTHLIKTRGQQVTLRCSSQSGHNTVSWYQQALGQGPQFIFQYYREEENGRGNFPPRFSGLQFPNYSSELNVNALELDDSALYLCASSSPSGTSVREQYFGPGTRLTVT.

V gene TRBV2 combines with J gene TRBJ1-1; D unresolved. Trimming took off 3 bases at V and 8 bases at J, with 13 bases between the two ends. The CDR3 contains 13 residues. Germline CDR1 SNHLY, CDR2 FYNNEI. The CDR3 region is CASSDFGRGEAFF. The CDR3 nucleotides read TGTGCCAGCAGTGACTTCGGCCGGGGAGAAGCTTTCTTT. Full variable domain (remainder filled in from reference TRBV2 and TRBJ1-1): EPEVTQTPSHQVTQMGQEVILRCVPISNHLYFYWYRQILGQKVEFLVSFYNNEISEKSEIFDDQFSVERPDGSNFTLKIRSTKLEDSAMYFCASSDFGRGEAFFGQGTRLTVV.

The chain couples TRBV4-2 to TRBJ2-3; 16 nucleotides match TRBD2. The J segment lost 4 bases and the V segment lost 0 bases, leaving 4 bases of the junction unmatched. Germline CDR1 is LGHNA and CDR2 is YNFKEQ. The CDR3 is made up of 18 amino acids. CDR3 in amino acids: CASSQEGLAGGPADTQYF. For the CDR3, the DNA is TGTGCCAGCAGCCAAGAGGGACTAGCGGGAGGGCCGGCAGATACGCAGTATTTT.

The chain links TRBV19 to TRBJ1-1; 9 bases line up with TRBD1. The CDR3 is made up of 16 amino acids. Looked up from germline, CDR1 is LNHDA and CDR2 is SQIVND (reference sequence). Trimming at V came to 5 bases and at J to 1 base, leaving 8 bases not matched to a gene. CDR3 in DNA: TGTGCCAGTAGTGGTCGACCGACAGGGGGGAACACTGAAGCTTTCTTT. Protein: CASSGRPTGGNTEAFF. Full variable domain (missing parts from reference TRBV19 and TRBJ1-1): DGGITQSPKYLFRKEGQNVTLSCEQNLNHDAMYWYRQDPGQGLRLIYYSQIVNDFQKGDIAEGYSVSREKKESFPLTVTSAQKNPTAFYLCASSGRPTGGNTEAFFGQGTRLTVV.

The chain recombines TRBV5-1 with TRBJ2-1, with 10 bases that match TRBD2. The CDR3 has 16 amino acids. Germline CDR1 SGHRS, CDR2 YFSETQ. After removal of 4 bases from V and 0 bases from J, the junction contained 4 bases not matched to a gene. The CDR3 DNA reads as TGCGCCAGCAGCATAAGGACTAGCGGCTCCTACAATGAGCAGTTCTTC. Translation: CASSIRTSGSYNEQFF.

The CDR3 nucleotides read TGTGCCAGCTCATTAACTAGCGGGAGTTCCTACAATGAGCAGTTCTTC. Translating it yields CASSLTSGSSYNEQFF. The V gene is TRBV18, the J gene TRBJ2-1; 11 bases agree with TRBD2. Germline V lookup: CDR1 KGHSH, CDR2 LQKENI. The CDR3 loop spans 16 amino acids. After removal of 5 bases from V and 1 base from J, the junction contained 4 bases not matched to a gene. Filled out from reference TRBV18 and TRBJ2-1, the complete variable domain reads NAGVMQNPRHLVRRRGQEARLRCSPMKGHSHVYWYRQLPEEGLKFMVYLQKENIIDESGMPKERFSAEFPKEGPSILRIQQVVRGDSAAYFCASSLTSGSSYNEQFFGPGTRLTVL.

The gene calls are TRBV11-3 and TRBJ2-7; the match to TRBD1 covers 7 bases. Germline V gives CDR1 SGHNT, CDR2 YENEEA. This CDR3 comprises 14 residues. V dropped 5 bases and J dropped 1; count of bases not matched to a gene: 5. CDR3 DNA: TGTGCCAGCAGCCAACGGGACAGATCCTACGAGCAGTACTTC. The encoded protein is CASSQRDRSYEQYF. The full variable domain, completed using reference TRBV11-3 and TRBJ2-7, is EAGVVQSPRYKIIEKKQPVAFWCNPISGHNTLYWYLQNLGQGPELLIRYENEEAVDDSQLPKDRFSAERLKGVDSTLKIQPAELGDSAVYLCASSQRDRSYEQYFGPGTRLTVT.

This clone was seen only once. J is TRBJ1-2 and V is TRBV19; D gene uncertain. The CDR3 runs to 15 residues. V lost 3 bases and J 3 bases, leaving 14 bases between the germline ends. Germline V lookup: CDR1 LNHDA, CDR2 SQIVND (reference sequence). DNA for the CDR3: TGTGCCAGTAGTATCCCGGGATTTGGTTACTATGGCTACACCTTC. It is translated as CASSIPGFGYYGYTF.

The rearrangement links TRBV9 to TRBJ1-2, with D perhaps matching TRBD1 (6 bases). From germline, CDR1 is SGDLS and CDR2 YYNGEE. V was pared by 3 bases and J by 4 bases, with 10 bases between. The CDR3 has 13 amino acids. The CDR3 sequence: CASSAWTAYGYTF. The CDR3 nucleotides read TGTGCCAGCAGCGCATGGACAGCCTATGGCTACACCTTC.

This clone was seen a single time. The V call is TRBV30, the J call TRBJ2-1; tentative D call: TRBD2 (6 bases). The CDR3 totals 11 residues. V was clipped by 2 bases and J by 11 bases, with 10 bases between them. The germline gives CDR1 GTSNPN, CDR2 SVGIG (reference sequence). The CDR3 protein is CAWSPGTQQFF. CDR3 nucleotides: TGTGCCTGGAGTCCCGGGACTCAGCAGTTCTTC. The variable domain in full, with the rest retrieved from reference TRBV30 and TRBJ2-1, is SQTIHQWPATLVQPVGSPLSLECTVEGTSNPNLYWYRQAAGRGLQLLFYSVGIGQISSEVPQNLSASRPQDRQFILSSKKLLLSDSGFYLCAWSPGTQQFFGPGTRLTVL.

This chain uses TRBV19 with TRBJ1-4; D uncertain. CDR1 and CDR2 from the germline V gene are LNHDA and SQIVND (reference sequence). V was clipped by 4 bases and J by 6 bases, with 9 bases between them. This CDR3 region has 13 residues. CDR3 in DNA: TGTGCCAGTAGTAGAGTGAGGGATGAAAAACTGTTTTTT. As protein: CASSRVRDEKLFF.

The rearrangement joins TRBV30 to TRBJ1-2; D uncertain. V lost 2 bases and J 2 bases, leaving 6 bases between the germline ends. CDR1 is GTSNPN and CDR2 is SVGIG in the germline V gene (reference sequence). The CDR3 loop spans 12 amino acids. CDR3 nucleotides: TGTGCCTGGAGTTCGGGGAACTATGGCTACACCTTC. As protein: CAWSSGNYGYTF. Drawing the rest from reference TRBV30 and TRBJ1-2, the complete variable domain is SQTIHQWPATLVQPVGSPLSLECTVEGTSNPNLYWYRQAAGRGLQLLFYSVGIGQISSEVPQNLSASRPQDRQFILSSKKLLLSDSGFYLCAWSSGNYGYTFGSGTRLTVV.

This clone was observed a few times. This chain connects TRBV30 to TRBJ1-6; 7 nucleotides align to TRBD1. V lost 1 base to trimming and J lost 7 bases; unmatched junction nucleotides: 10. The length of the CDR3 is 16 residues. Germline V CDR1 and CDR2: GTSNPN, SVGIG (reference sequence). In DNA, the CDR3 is TGTGCCTGGAGTGCTGGGACAGACATAGTGAATTCACCCCTCCACTTT. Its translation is CAWSAGTDIVNSPLHF.

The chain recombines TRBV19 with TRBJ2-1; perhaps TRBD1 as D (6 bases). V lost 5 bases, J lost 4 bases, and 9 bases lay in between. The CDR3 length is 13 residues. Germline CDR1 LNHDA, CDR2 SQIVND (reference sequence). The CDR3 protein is CASSVGQYNEQFF. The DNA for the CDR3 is TGTGCCAGTAGTGTTGGACAGTACAATGAGCAGTTCTTC.

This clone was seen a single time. CDR3 coding DNA: TGTGCCAGTAGTATCCTGGGGAGTACTGAGCAGTTCTTC. It encodes CASSILGSTEQFF. The chain uses TRBV19 and TRBJ2-1; tentatively, D is TRBD2 (5 bases). Trimming took 3 bases from V and 9 from J, leaving 12 bases between them. The CDR3 consists of 13 residues. Germline assignment: CDR1 LNHDA and CDR2 SQIVND (reference sequence).

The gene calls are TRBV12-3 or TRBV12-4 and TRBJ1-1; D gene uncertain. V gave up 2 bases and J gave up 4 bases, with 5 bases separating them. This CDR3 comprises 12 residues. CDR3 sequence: CASSLLSTEAFF. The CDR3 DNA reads TGTGCCAGCAGTTTACTTAGCACTGAAGCTTTCTTT.

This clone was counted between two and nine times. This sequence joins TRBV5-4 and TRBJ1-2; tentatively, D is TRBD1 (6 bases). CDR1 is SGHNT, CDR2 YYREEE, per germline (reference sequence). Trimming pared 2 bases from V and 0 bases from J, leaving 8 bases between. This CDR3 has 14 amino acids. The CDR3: CASSLQGANYGYTF. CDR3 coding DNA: TGTGCCAGCAGCTTACAGGGAGCTAACTATGGCTACACCTTC.